These 19 T cell receptor beta chains originate from one sample sequenced in a study of T cells after yellow fever vaccination. TCRdb reanalysed the 5' RACE reads using MiXCR and keeps one entry per CDR3 protein. The sample holds about 580,000 distinct CDR3 sequences, 17% seen once. This specimen was PBMCs, taken 4 to 6 days after the first yellow fever vaccination. These receptors originate from a man younger than 35 who received the YFV17D yellow fever vaccine.

This clonotype has more than one count but fewer than ten. This chain links TRBV7-9 with TRBJ2-3; D unresolved. The CDR3 extends over 12 amino acids. V was cut by 1 base and J by 8 bases, with 7 bases left in between. Germline V gene lookup returns CDR1 SEHNR and CDR2 FQNEAQ (reference sequence). DNA for the CDR3: TGTGCCAGCAGCTTAGTAGATGGTACGCAGTATTTT. Translating gives CASSLVDGTQYF.

This clonotype was counted between two and nine times. This rearrangement joins TRBV7-2 to TRBJ2-1; perhaps D is TRBD1 or TRBD2 (5 bases each). CDR1 SGHTA and CDR2 FQGNSA come from the germline V gene. The CDR3 contains 16 residues. V was cut by 3 bases and J by 8 bases, with 20 bases left in between. CDR3 nucleotide sequence: TGTGCCAGCAGCTTCTACCGGGACCTCCAAGGGGATGAGCAGTTCTTC. It encodes CASSFYRDLQGDEQFF.

The genes are TRBV18 and TRBJ2-7; D is unclear. CDR1 and CDR2 (germline): KGHSH, LQKENI. CDR3 size: 13 residues. V lost 2 bases and J lost 1, with 6 bases in between. CDR3 bases: TGTGCCAGCTCACCAGCGGATTCCTACGAGCAGTACTTC. As protein: CASSPADSYEQYF. The full variable domain, in which reference TRBV18 and TRBJ2-7 provide the parts outside the CDR3, is NAGVMQNPRHLVRRRGQEARLRCSPMKGHSHVYWYRQLPEEGLKFMVYLQKENIIDESGMPKERFSAEFPKEGPSILRIQQVVRGDSAAYFCASSPADSYEQYFGPGTRLTVT.

The V call is TRBV7-9, the J call TRBJ2-7; maybe TRBD1 (8 bases). V lost 7 bases to trimming and J lost 3 bases, with 13 bases between them. The CDR3 has 13 residues. Per the germline V gene, CDR1 is SEHNR and CDR2 is FQNEAQ (reference sequence). The CDR3 DNA sequence: TGTGCCAGCAACACAGGGGGGGACTACGAGCAGTACGTC. It translates to CASNTGGDYEQYV.

This clonotype was detected a few times. The chain uses TRBV6-1 and TRBJ2-5; 7 bases map to TRBD1. The V gene's germline CDR1 is MNHNS and CDR2 SASEGT. The CDR3 has 15 residues. V lost 6 bases and J lost 2; bases outside the gene matches: 9. The CDR3 region is CASSLTGSPQETQYF. CDR3 nucleotides: TGTGCCAGCAGCCTGACAGGGTCCCCGCAAGAGACCCAGTACTTC.

The chain is built from TRBV7-9 and TRBJ2-7, with 7 bases lining up with TRBD2. Germline CDR1 and CDR2: SEHNR and FQNEAQ (reference sequence). V dropped 5 bases and J dropped 7; count of bases not matched to a gene: 8. The CDR3 sequence is 13 residues long. In DNA form, the CDR3 reads TGTGCCAGCAGCCGGGAAACACTAGCGGAGCAGTACGTC. The encoded protein is CASSRETLAEQYV.

This clonotype was counted only a few times. V and J are TRBV6-2 or TRBV6-3 and TRBJ2-1; D possibly uses TRBD1 or TRBD2 (5 bases each). V gave up 0 bases and J gave up 9 bases, with 18 bases separating them. This CDR3 has 16 residues. CDR1 and CDR2 from the germline V gene are MNHEY and SVGEGT. The CDR3 coding sequence is TGTGCCAGCAGTTACTCCGTCAGGGAGATATTGTCTGAGCAGTTCTTC. Translated: CASSYSVREILSEQFF.

J is TRBJ2-1 and V is TRBV27; D gene unclear. V lost 8 bases and J lost 0, with 11 bases in between. The length of the CDR3 is 14 residues. Germline loops: CDR1 MNHEY, CDR2 SMNVEV (reference sequence). In nucleotides, the CDR3 is TGTGCCAGCGGTCGACACCGCTCCTACAATGAGCAGTTCTTC. It translates to CASGRHRSYNEQFF.

This clonotype was seen a few times. The rearrangement links TRBV13 to TRBJ1-1, with 7 bases fitting TRBD1. Germline CDR1 and CDR2: PRHDT and FYEKMQ (reference sequence). V dropped 2 bases and J dropped 3; count of bases not matched to a gene: 6. This CDR3 spans 15 amino acids. Here the CDR3 DNA reads TGTGCCAGCAGCTTATATGACAGGGCGGACACTGAAGCTTTCTTT. Amino acid sequence: CASSLYDRADTEAFF.

This clonotype was seen a handful of times. V gene TRBV20-1 combines with J gene TRBJ2-5; TRBD2 matches at 8 bases. Germline V CDR1 and CDR2: DFQATT, SNEGSKA (reference sequence). This CDR3 has 15 amino acids. Unmatched junction bases numbered 13, after V lost 5 bases and J lost 5 bases. CDR3 sequence: CSARGGPAVEETQYF. CDR3 coding DNA: TGCAGTGCTCGGGGGGGGCCGGCGGTTGAGGAGACCCAGTACTTC.

This clonotype was seen only a few times. This rearrangement joins TRBV18 to TRBJ2-7; tentative D call: TRBD1 (5 bases). This CDR3 has 14 residues. With 0 bases removed from V and 3 bases from J, the gap between germline ends came to 9 bases. Per the germline V gene, CDR1 is KGHSH and CDR2 is LQKENI. This CDR3 reads CASSPPAGYYEQYF. Written as DNA, the CDR3 is TGTGCCAGCTCACCACCGGCAGGGTACTACGAGCAGTACTTC.

This clonotype was counted only a few times. The V call is TRBV7-2, the J call TRBJ1-2, with TRBD1 as a possible D gene (5 bases). There are 15 residues in the CDR3. The germline V and J ends were trimmed by 1 base and 8 bases, with 17 bases remaining between them. The germline V gene has CDR1 SGHTA and CDR2 FQGNSA. CDR3 bases: TGTGCCAGCAGCTTAGTCTCGGATGCGCAGGGAGGCTACACCTTC. This encodes CASSLVSDAQGGYTF.

This clonotype has a count of ten or more. This chain uses TRBV24-1 with TRBJ2-1, with 7 bases identical to TRBD2. V was clipped by 2 bases and J by 12 bases; unmatched bases: 6. This CDR3 contains 13 residues. Germline V gives CDR1 KGHDR, CDR2 SFDVKD. The CDR3 nucleotides read TGTGCCACCAGTGATTCGACTCCGGGGGGGCAGTTCTTC. Amino acids: CATSDSTPGGQFF.

The chain uses TRBV20-1 and TRBJ2-7; D is ambiguous. The germline V gene encodes CDR1 DFQATT and CDR2 SNEGSKA (reference sequence). V was pared by 2 bases and J by 1 base, with 9 bases between. The CDR3 sequence is 13 residues long. CDR3 coding DNA: TGCAGTGCTAGACGCCCAGGTTCCTACGAGCAGTACGTC. This translates into CSARRPGSYEQYV.

In its sample, this clonotype was seen many times. CDR3 DNA sequence: TGCAGTGCGCTAGCGGGGGGGAGCTCCTACGAGCAGTACGTC. Translating it yields CSALAGGSSYEQYV. The chain recombines TRBV20-1 with TRBJ2-7; 12 nucleotides line up with TRBD2. In germline, CDR1 is DFQATT, CDR2 SNEGSKA (reference sequence). Unmatched junction bases numbered 3, after V lost 6 bases and J lost 0 bases. This CDR3 comprises 14 residues.

V gene TRBV28 combines with J gene TRBJ2-4, with TRBD2 identical over 7 bases. The CDR3 covers 12 residues. With V trimmed by 7 bases and J by 7 bases, 4 bases remained unmatched. The germline gives CDR1 MDHEN, CDR2 SYDVKM. CDR3 nucleotide sequence: TGTGCCAGCAAAACCGGGGGGAACATTCAGTACTTC. Protein: CASKTGGNIQYF.

The J gene is TRBJ1-1, the V gene TRBV29-1, with D perhaps matching TRBD1 (5 bases). CDR1 SQVTM and CDR2 ANQGSEA come from the germline V gene. Trimming removed 7 bases from V and 1 base from J, with 10 bases in between. The CDR3 runs to 12 residues. The CDR3 region is CSDGTGNTEAFF. In DNA, the CDR3 is TGCAGCGACGGTACAGGGAACACTGAAGCTTTCTTT.

This clonotype was counted only a few times. This chain joins TRBV9 and TRBJ2-7; the D is unclear. Trimming cost V 7 bases and J 2 bases, with 13 bases left between them. The CDR3 extends over 13 amino acids. Germline CDR1 SGDLS, CDR2 YYNGEE. Here the CDR3 reads CASQAAGTYEQYF. The CDR3 nucleotides are TGTGCCAGCCAAGCTGCTGGTACCTACGAGCAGTACTTC.

The rearrangement links TRBV10-2 to TRBJ2-7, with D perhaps matching TRBD1 (5 bases). The V gene lost 8 bases and the J gene lost 2 bases, with 13 bases spanning the gap. This CDR3 is built from 13 residues. Looked up from germline, CDR1 is WSHSY and CDR2 is SAAADI. The CDR3: CASGASPPYEQYF. The CDR3 bases are TGCGCCAGCGGGGCCTCGCCTCCCTACGAGCAGTACTTC.